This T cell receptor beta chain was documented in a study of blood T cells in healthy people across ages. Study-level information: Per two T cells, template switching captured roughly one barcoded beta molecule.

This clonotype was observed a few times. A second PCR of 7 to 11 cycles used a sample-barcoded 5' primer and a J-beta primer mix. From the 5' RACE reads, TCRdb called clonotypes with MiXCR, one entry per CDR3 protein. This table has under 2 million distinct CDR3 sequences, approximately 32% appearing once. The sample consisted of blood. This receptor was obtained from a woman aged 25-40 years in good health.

CDR3 protein: CASSRPPNEQYF. CDR3 DNA sequence: TGTGCCAGCAGCCGCCCCCCAAACGAGCAGTACTTC. The chain combines TRBV7-9 with TRBJ2-7, with D hard to call. Deletions cut 5 bases from V and 5 bases from J, with 10 bases between. This CDR3 contains 12 residues. Germline assignment: CDR1 SEHNR and CDR2 FQNEAQ (reference sequence).